This T cell receptor beta chain was observed in a study of human T cells and chemical hapten exposure. Study summary: The sensitizing agent was 2% DPC, placed on roughly 2 cm by roughly 2 cm of upper inner arm skin.

To note about this clonotype: Antigen: not known.

The study's findings and limits: Among TCRs, those above 1 in 1000 frequency were unaffected by DPC sensitization. Positively correlated with patch test score were the counts of PT1 expanded TCRs.

The time point denotes: patch test 1, 2 weeks after DPC sensitization. Indicated treatment: therapeutic diphenylcyclopropenone sensitization with weekly scalp DPC. V dropped 8 bases and J dropped 7 bases, with 17 bases sitting between them. The CDR3 has 14 residues. Germline values: CDR1 MNHEY, CDR2 SVGAGI. TCRdb itself ran the RACE reads through MiXCR, one entry per CDR3 protein. The sample consists of some 340,000 distinct CDR3 sequences, under 8% of them appearing once. This chain uses TRBV6-5 with TRBJ2-2, with a possible D match to TRBD1 (6 bases). The receptor comes from a woman aged 18-30 years with alopecia areata. Some clones in this sample may be carry-over from other donors' samples. Sequenced here: whole blood, sampled in connection with sensitization to the hapten diphenylcyclopropenone (DPC). The CDR3 reads CASATGQQYGELFF. The CDR3 DNA follows: TGTGCCAGCGCCACAGGACAGCAGTACGGGGAGCTGTTTTTT.